This T cell receptor beta chain is from a study of radiotherapy plus CTLA-4 blockade in lung cancer. V lost 1 base to trimming and J lost 3 bases, with 12 bases between them. Germline loops: CDR1 SGHTA, CDR2 FQGNSA. This CDR3 is 15 amino acids long. The method was immunoSEQ multiplex PCR; TCRdb's version includes in-frame clones alone and lacks a portion of them. In the table there are roughly 78,000 clones, roughly 78% of which are singletons. Chemo-refractory metastatic non-small-cell lung cancer patients received focal radiation with ipilimumab CTLA-4 blockade. This TCR derives from a human donor with non-small cell lung cancer who had a complete response to radiotherapy plus ipilimumab. The sequences come from peripheral blood, collected from a patient treated with radiotherapy plus ipilimumab. The V and J genes are TRBV7-2 and TRBJ1-2; D might be TRBD1 (5 bases). This CDR3 reads CASSLGRGRDYGYTF. The CDR3, as DNA: TGTGCCAGCAGCTTAGGGAGGGGCAGGGACTATGGCTACACCTTC.